The entry below describes one TCR beta chain. The antigen remains undetermined. Vbeta (60) and Jbeta (13) primers were used in the PCR. TCRdb's table, derived via immunoSEQ multiplex PCR, lists solely in-frame clones and lacks some. Of about 200,000 clones listed, roughly four fifths are singletons. The data were taken from a study of cytomegalovirus exposure and HLA in healthy donors. V lost 4 bases, J lost 0 bases, and 13 bases lay in between. This CDR3 is 17 amino acids long. The germline CDR1 and CDR2 sequences are SEHNR and FQNEAQ (reference sequence). Study-level points and caveats: A cluster of highly shared sequence variants was likely a sequencing artifact.

The TCR was taken from a girl aged 2 to 9 in good health and CMV-seronegative. V gene TRBV7-9 combines with J gene TRBJ2-6; D unclear. The sample consisted of PBMCs. The CDR3 bases are TGTGCCAGCAGCTCCATAGTAAAAGACTCTGGGGCCAACGTCCTGACTTTC. This sequence encodes CASSSIVKDSGANVLTF.